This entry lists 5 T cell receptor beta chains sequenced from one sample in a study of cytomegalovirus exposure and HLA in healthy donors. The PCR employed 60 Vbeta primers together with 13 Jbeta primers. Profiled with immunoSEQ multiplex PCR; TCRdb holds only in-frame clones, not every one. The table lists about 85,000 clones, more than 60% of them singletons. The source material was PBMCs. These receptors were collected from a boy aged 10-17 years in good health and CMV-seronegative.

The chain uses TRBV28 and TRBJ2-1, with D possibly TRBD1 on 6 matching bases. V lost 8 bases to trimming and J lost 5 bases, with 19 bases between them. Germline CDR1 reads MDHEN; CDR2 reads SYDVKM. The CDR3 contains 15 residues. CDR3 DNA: TGTGCCAGCCCACCTACAGGGAGTGCAAACAATGAGCAGTTCTTC. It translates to CASPPTGSANNEQFF.

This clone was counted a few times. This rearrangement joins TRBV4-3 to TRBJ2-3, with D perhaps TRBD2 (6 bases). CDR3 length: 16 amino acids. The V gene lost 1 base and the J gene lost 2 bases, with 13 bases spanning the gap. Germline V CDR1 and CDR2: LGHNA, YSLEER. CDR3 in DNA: TGCGCCAGCAGCCAAGGCCTCGGAGGGAACACAGATACGCAGTATTTT. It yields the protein CASSQGLGGNTDTQYF.

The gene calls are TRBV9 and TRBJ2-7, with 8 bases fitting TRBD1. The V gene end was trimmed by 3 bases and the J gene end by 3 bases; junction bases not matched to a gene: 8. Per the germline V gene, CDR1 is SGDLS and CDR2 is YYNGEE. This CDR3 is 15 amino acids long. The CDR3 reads CASSGGQGESYEQYF. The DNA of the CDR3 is TGTGCCAGCAGCGGAGGACAGGGCGAGAGCTACGAGCAGTACTTC.

CDR3: CASSQNILSHEQFF. CDR3 nucleotide sequence: TGTGCCAGCAGTCAGAACATATTAAGTCATGAGCAGTTCTTC. The chain recombines TRBV2 with TRBJ2-1; D unresolved. V dropped 5 bases and J dropped 8 bases, with 16 bases sitting between them. The V gene's germline CDR1 is SNHLY and CDR2 FYNNEI. The CDR3 loop spans 14 amino acids.

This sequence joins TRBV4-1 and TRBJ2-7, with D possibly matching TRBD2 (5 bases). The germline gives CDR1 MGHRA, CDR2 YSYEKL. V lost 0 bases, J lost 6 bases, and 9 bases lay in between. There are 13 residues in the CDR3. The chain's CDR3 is CASSQEASIEQYF. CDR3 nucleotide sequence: TGCGCCAGCAGCCAAGAGGCTAGCATCGAGCAGTACTTC.